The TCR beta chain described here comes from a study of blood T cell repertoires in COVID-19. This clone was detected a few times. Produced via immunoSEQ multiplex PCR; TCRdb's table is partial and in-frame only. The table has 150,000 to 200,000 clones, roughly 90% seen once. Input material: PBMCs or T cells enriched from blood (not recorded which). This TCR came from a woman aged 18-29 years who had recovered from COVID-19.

The DNA for the CDR3 is TGTGCCAGCACCTTCGGAGGGAATAATTCACCCCTCCACTTT. Protein sequence: CASTFGGNNSPLHF. The V call is TRBV5-5, the J call TRBJ1-6; D is unclear. This CDR3 is built from 14 residues. Deletions cut 6 bases from V and 5 bases from J, with 12 bases between. Germline-derived CDR1 and CDR2 are SGHKS and YYEKEE (reference sequence).